One and the same sample provided the 16 T cell receptor beta chains below, sequenced in a study of blood T cell repertoires in COVID-19. Data came from immunoSEQ multiplex PCR; TCRdb stores just in-frame clones and leaves some out. The sample records about 170,000 clones, about 89% being singletons. Material for sequencing was peripheral blood. Receptors were obtained from a man in his 70s with acute or convalescent COVID-19.

On this clone: The same CDR3 is also encoded by other DNA sequences in this sample. The J gene is TRBJ1-5, the V gene TRBV6-6; D gene ambiguous. This CDR3 has 14 residues. Trimming took 0 bases from V and 4 from J, leaving 7 bases between them. Germline V gene lookup returns CDR1 MNHNY and CDR2 SVGAGI (reference sequence). Here the CDR3 reads CASSYSTRNQPQHF. The DNA for the CDR3 is TGTGCCAGCAGTTACTCGACACGGAATCAGCCCCAGCATTTT.

This chain uses TRBV7-6 with TRBJ2-1, with 13 nucleotides matching TRBD2. V shed 5 bases, J shed 8 bases, and the junction held 9 bases outside the gene matches. The germline CDR1 and CDR2 sequences are SGHVS and FNYEAQ. This CDR3 contains 16 residues. In nucleotides, the CDR3 is TGTGCCAGCAGCCTCACAACTAGCGGGGGGGCCCATGAGCAGTTCTTC. Translation: CASSLTTSGGAHEQFF.

The chain is built from TRBV7-9 and TRBJ2-7; D is undetermined. The germline CDR1 and CDR2 sequences are SEHNR and FQNEAQ (reference sequence). The V and J ends lost 8 bases and 2 bases respectively, with 10 bases between them. This CDR3 comprises 12 residues. The chain's CDR3 is CASVGDPYEQYF. CDR3 nucleotides: TGTGCCAGCGTAGGAGACCCCTACGAGCAGTACTTC.

This clone occurred once. The J gene is TRBJ2-5, the V gene TRBV27; 9 positions match TRBD2. The germline gives CDR1 MNHEY, CDR2 SMNVEV (reference sequence). The ends lost 5 bases at V and 5 bases at J; junction bases unmatched: 15. The CDR3 totals 17 residues. This CDR3 is CASSPRRGIAGEETQYF. The CDR3, as DNA: TGTGCCAGCAGTCCGAGAAGGGGAATAGCGGGAGAGGAGACCCAGTACTTC.

The V and J genes are TRBV9 and TRBJ1-5, with TRBD1 matching over 8 bases. Germline CDR1 and CDR2: SGDLS and YYNGEE. The CDR3 runs 15 residues. With V trimmed by 0 bases and J by 7 bases, 6 bases remained unmatched. The CDR3 loop reads CASSVDGQGGQPQHF. The CDR3 DNA follows: TGTGCCAGCAGCGTAGATGGACAGGGTGGGCAGCCCCAGCATTTT. Drawing the rest from reference TRBV9 and TRBJ1-5, the complete variable domain is DSGVTQTPKHLITATGQRVTLRCSPRSGDLSVYWYQQSLDQGLQFLIQYYNGEERAKGNILERFSAQQFPDLHSELNLSSLELGDSALYFCASSVDGQGGQPQHFGDGTRLSIL.

This clone was observed a handful of times. The gene calls are TRBV19 and TRBJ2-1, with 7 bases fitting TRBD1. Trimming cost V 8 bases and J 3 bases; bases outside gene matches: 10. From germline, CDR1 is LNHDA and CDR2 SQIVND (reference sequence). The CDR3 is 15 amino acids. The CDR3 sequence: CASRDGQAFYNEQFF. The CDR3 DNA reads TGTGCCAGTCGTGACGGACAGGCCTTCTACAATGAGCAGTTCTTC.

This chain links TRBV6-1 with TRBJ2-5; the D gene is possibly TRBD1 (6 bases). Trimming left V 1 base short and J 3 bases short, with 21 bases between. Germline V gene sequence: CDR1 MNHNS, CDR2 SASEGT. The CDR3 has 18 amino acids. The CDR3 DNA is TGTGCCAGCAGTGAAGGGGCAGGGGCCTTAGCACGTAAAGAGACCCAGTACTTC. This gives the protein CASSEGAGALARKETQYF.

Only a few counts were recorded for this clone. V and J are TRBV5-1 and TRBJ1-3; D call uncertain. CDR1 and CDR2 (germline): SGHRS, YFSETQ. The CDR3 covers 16 residues. V was trimmed by 3 bases and J by 0 bases, leaving 13 bases between them. The CDR3 DNA follows: TGCGCCAGCAGCTCCCGGGAAATCTTCTCTGGAAACACCATATATTTT. This encodes CASSSREIFSGNTIYF.

The chain carries TRBV23-1 and TRBJ1-1, with TRBD1 matching 8 bases. TRBV23-1 is an open reading frame whose function is uncertain. CDR3 length equals 16 residues. Unmatched junction bases numbered 8, after V lost 0 bases and J lost 5 bases. The CDR3 coding sequence is TGCGCCAGCAGTCAATCCGGGACAGGTCACCCAACTGAAGCTTTCTTT. Its translation: CASSQSGTGHPTEAFF.

The V and J genes are TRBV5-1 and TRBJ2-7; 10 nucleotides match TRBD2. Trimming cost V 4 bases and J 3 bases; bases outside gene matches: 7. Germline V gene lookup returns CDR1 SGHRS and CDR2 YFSETQ. The CDR3 loop spans 15 amino acids. In DNA form, the CDR3 reads TGCGCCAGCAGCAAGACTAGCGGGTCTTTCTACGAGCAGTACTTC. Translation gives CASSKTSGSFYEQYF.

This chain uses TRBV2 with TRBJ1-1; unclear D gene. The V gene lost 6 bases and the J gene lost 2 bases, with 10 bases spanning the gap. CDR1 and CDR2 from the germline V gene are SNHLY and FYNNEI. The CDR3 extends over 13 amino acids. The CDR3 loop reads CASSPNTNTEAFF. CDR3 nucleotide sequence: TGTGCCAGCAGCCCTAATACCAACACTGAAGCTTTCTTT.

This chain links TRBV7-3 with TRBJ2-7, with 8 bases identical to TRBD2. CDR1 and CDR2 (germline): SGHTA, FQGTGA. V lost 2 bases, J lost 5 bases, and 11 bases stayed unmatched. The CDR3 runs to 16 residues. The CDR3 region is CASSLSPVLAGHEQYF. The CDR3, as DNA: TGTGCCAGCAGCTTATCCCCCGTCCTAGCGGGCCACGAGCAGTACTTC.

The chain joins TRBV2 to TRBJ2-3; TRBD2 matches at 12 bases. V lost 5 bases to trimming and J lost 1 base; unmatched junction nucleotides: 1. Per germline, CDR1 SNHLY and CDR2 FYNNEI. The CDR3 consists of 15 residues. As DNA, the CDR3 is TGTGCCAGCAGTCGGACTAGCGGGGGCACAGATACGCAGTATTTT. It is translated as CASSRTSGGTDTQYF.

The chain uses TRBV6-2 or TRBV6-3 and TRBJ1-2; D is uncertain. This CDR3 has 14 residues. CDR1 and CDR2 (germline): MNHEY, SVGEGT. V was shortened by 6 bases and J by 4 bases, with 15 bases between the two germline ends. The CDR3 here is CASSSAGSPYGYTF. The CDR3 DNA is TGTGCCAGCAGCTCCGCGGGCAGCCCCTATGGCTACACCTTC.

The gene calls are TRBV7-2 and TRBJ2-1; TRBD2 matches 11 bases. The CDR3 runs to 16 residues. The J segment lost 1 base and the V segment lost 8 bases, leaving 7 bases of the junction unmatched. CDR1 and CDR2 from the germline V gene are SGHTA and FQGNSA. This chain's CDR3 is CASAPGLAVSYNEQFF. The CDR3 region has the DNA TGTGCCAGCGCCCCGGGACTAGCGGTTTCCTACAATGAGCAGTTCTTC.

V gene TRBV6-5 combines with J gene TRBJ2-7; the D gene is possibly TRBD1 (6 bases). Per the germline V gene, CDR1 is MNHEY and CDR2 is SVGAGI. The CDR3 consists of 15 residues. Between the trimmed V and J ends, which lost 6 bases and 2 bases, there was a span of 17 bases. For the CDR3, the DNA is TGTGCCAGCAGGGATCACAGGGCCCCCCCCTACGAGCAGTACTTC. As protein: CASRDHRAPPYEQYF.